This T cell receptor beta chain is drawn from a study of blood T cell repertoires in COVID-19 (TCRdb year 2020). Concerning the study at large: Collaborator samples came from the United States, Italy and Spain and covered acute and convalescent phases of COVID-19. The prospective study material was composed of cDNA or gDNA derived from T cells, B-cell-depleted T cells, or PBMCs. The repertoires were released in a freely available public database intended as a resource for research on the immune response to SARS-CoV-2. Samples were obtained from the ongoing ImmuneRACE study (first 160 participants) and from 950 to 1,500 subjects provided by 6 global collaborators. Deeply sampled blood TCRbeta repertoires from subjects exposed to, actively infected with, or recovered from COVID-19 were included in the dataset. Where HLA class I and class II types were available, the types were taken from metadata supplied by the sample provider, not from assay-based typing. A de-identified subject ID, COVID-19 status, age in years and sex were almost always included in the sample metadata.

As for this clone: Its specific antigen is unknown. Base qualities are missing; no much larger clone stands one base away.

The immunoSEQ Assay, a bias-controlled multiplex PCR, was used to amplify TCRbeta CDR3 regions from genomic DNA. Regarding the original processing steps: Nucleated cell counts per sample were estimated from amplification of reference gene primers within the assay. To quantify the absolute abundance of each unique TCRbeta CDR3 rearrangement, sequence reads were collapsed and filtered. For each sample, productive Simpson clonality was calculated as the square root of Simpson's diversity index across productive rearrangements. TCRdb limited this immuneACCESS table to in-frame rearrangements with V and J called. A share of clones is missing; checked studies link under half to unresolved V genes, and the rest is unexplained. V and J calls and clone size are given by that table; D and trimming were obtained from the DNA. The sample table lists about 330,000 clones, about 92% of them with a count of one. The biggest ten clones account for under 20% of the sample.

The germline V gene specifies SQVTM as CDR1 and ANQGSEA as CDR2. V is reduced by 4 bases and J by 5 bases, leaving a spacing of 9 bases between them. The cysteine opens and the phenylalanine closes a CDR3 of 12 amino acids. Only the CDR3 DNA stays, 36 bases, in frame from base 1. In the prospective study, participants were roughly 18 to 90 years old, resided in fewer than 25 geographic areas of the United States, and were enrolled through a virtual design. In the prospective study, cohorts were assigned on the basis of participant-reported clinical history obtained from a screening survey and a study questionnaire. ImmuneRACE Cohort 3 recovered participants were defined by two consecutive negative NP/OP PCR tests, healthcare professional clearance, or symptom resolution. Each participant in the prospective study had whole blood, serum and a nasopharyngeal or oropharyngeal swab collected by mobile phlebotomists. Participants in the prospective study had the option to provide additional blood draws and questionnaires over an approximately 2-month period. Blood samples from the prospective study were shipped frozen or at room temperature prior to DNA extraction.

On the study overall, not on this receptor specifically: The quantity of clinical and demographic metadata differed by source and by participant and was supplied without curation.

This receptor was identified in a woman in her twenties or thirties who had recovered from COVID-19. Sequenced input: PBMCs or T cells enriched from blood (not recorded which). The V and J segments used are TRBV29-1 and TRBJ1-5, with a weak D call of TRBD1 (5 bases match). The CDR3 reads as follows: CSVGDFDQPQHF. In nucleotides, the sequence is TGCAGCGTTGGGGACTTCGATCAGCCCCAGCATTTT.